This TCR beta chain was sequenced during a study of OX40 agonist ivuxolimab in advanced cancers. About the study: Patients assigned to dose escalation were diagnosed with hepatocellular carcinoma, melanoma, renal cell or head and neck cancer.

Profiling relied on immunoSEQ multiplex PCR, and the TCRdb table lists in-frame clones only, not all of them. The data contain 63,000 or so clones, 80% to 90% of them singletons. This clone was picked up a small number of times. As yet, its antigen is unknown. Study-wide points: On average, CD8+ T cells had more expanded clones than CD4+. There were also nonresponders showing low normalized T-cell clonal expansion.

V gave up 0 bases and J gave up 1 base, with 3 bases separating them. There are 13 residues in the CDR3. The germline V gene encodes CDR1 LGHNA and CDR2 YSLEER. The sequence derives from an adult with an advanced solid tumor such as melanoma, head and neck, liver or kidney cancer. Sample: CD4+ or CD8+ T cells sorted from blood, taken in a trial of the OX40 agonist ivuxolimab. The J gene is TRBJ1-1, the V gene TRBV4-3; D is unresolved. Written as DNA, the CDR3 is TGCGCCAGCAGCCAAGAGGAGAACACTGAAGCTTTCTTT. The encoded protein is CASSQEENTEAFF.